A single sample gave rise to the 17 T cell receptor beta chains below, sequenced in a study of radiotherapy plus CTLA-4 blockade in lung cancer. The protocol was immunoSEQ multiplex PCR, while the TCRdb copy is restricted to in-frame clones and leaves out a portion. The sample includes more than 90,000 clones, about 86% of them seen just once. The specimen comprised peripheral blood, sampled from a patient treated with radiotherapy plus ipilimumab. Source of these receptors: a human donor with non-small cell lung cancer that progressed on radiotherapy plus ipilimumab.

The CDR3 DNA follows: TGTGCCAGCAGTGATAGGGTGCTGACCTACGAGCAGTACTTC. This translates into CASSDRVLTYEQYF. The chain employs TRBV6-5 and TRBJ2-7, with D uncertain. V lost 5 bases, J lost 2 bases, and 13 bases lay in between. The CDR3 has 14 amino acids. Per the germline V gene, CDR1 is MNHEY and CDR2 is SVGAGI.

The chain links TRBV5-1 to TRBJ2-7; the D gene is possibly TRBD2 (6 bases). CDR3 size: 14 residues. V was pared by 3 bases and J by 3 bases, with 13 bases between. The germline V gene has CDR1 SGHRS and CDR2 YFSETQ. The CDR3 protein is CASSSRGRNYEQYF. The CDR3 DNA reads TGCGCCAGCAGCTCACGGGGGAGGAACTACGAGCAGTACTTC.

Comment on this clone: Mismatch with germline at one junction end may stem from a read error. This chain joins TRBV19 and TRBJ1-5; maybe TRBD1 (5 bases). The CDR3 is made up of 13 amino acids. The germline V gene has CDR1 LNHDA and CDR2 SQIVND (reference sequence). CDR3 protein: CASSTGPGQPQHF. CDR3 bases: TGTGCCAGCAGTACGGGGCCTGGACAGCCCCAGCATTTT.

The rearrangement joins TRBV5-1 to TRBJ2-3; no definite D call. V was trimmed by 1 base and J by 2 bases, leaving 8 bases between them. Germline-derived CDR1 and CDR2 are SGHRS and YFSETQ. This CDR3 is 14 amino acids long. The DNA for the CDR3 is TGCGCCAGCAGCTTGTATAAGGCCACAGATACGCAGTATTTT. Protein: CASSLYKATDTQYF.

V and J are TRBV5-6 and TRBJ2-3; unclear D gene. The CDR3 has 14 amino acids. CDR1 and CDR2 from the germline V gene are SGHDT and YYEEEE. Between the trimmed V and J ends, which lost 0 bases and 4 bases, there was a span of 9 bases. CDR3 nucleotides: TGTGCCAGCAGCTTGGTCTCCGTCCCAGATACGCAGTATTTT. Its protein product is CASSLVSVPDTQYF. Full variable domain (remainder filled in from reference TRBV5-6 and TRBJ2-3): DAGVTQSPTHLIKTRGQQVTLRCSPKSGHDTVSWYQQALGQGPQFIFQYYEEEERQRGNFPDRFSGHQFPNYSSELNVNALLLGDSALYLCASSLVSVPDTQYFGPGTRLTVL.

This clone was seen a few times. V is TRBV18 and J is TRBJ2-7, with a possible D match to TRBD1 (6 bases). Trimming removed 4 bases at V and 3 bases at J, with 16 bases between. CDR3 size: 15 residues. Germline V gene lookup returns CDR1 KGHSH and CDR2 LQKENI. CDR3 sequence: CASSRQPGQVYEQYF. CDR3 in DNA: TGTGCCAGCTCACGACAACCGGGACAAGTCTACGAGCAGTACTTC.

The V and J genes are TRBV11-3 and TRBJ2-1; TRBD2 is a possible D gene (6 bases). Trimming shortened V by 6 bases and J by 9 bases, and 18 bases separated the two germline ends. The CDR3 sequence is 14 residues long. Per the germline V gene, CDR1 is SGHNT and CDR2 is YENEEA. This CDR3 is CASSVGGAVGEQFF. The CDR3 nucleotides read TGTGCCAGCAGTGTAGGCGGGGCGGTCGGTGAGCAGTTCTTC.

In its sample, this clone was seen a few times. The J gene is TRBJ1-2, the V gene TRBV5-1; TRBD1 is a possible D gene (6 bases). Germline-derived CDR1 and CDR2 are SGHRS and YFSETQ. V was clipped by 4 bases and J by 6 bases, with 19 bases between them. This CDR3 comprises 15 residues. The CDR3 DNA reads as TGCGCCAGCAGCGCCCTTACCTACTCAGGGGATGGCTACACCTTC. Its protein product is CASSALTYSGDGYTF.

CDR3 loop: CASSLAPQGIKVTDTQYF. Here the CDR3 DNA reads TGTGCCAGCAGCTTAGCACCACAGGGAATAAAGGTCACAGATACGCAGTATTTT. The chain combines TRBV7-9 with TRBJ2-3, with D maybe TRBD1 (6 bases). Germline loops: CDR1 SEHNR, CDR2 FQNEAQ (reference sequence). V was cut by 0 bases and J by 2 bases, with 18 bases left in between. This CDR3 has 18 amino acids.

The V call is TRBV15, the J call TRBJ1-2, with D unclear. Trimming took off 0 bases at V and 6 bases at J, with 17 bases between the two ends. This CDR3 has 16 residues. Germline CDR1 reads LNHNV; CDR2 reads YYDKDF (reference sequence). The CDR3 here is CATSRDLSGAQHGYTF. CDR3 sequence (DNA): TGTGCCACCAGCAGAGATCTGTCAGGCGCCCAGCATGGCTACACCTTC.

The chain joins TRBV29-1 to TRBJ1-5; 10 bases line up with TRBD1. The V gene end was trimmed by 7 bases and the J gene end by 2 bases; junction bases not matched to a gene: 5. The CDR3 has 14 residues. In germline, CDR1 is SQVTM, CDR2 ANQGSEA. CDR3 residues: CSGDRGYGNQPQHF. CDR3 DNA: TGCAGCGGGGACAGGGGATACGGCAATCAGCCCCAGCATTTT.

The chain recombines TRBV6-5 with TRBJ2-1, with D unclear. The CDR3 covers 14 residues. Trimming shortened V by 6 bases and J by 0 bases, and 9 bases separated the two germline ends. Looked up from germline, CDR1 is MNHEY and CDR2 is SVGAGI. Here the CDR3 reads CASRRFSSYNEQFF. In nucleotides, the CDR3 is TGTGCCAGCAGACGTTTTAGCTCCTACAATGAGCAGTTCTTC.

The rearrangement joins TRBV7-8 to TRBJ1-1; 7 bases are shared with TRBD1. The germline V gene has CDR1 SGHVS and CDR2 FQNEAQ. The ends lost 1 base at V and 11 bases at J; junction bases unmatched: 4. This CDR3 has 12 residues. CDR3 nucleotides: TGTGCCAGCAGCTTAGACAGGGGATTTGCTTTCTTT. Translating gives CASSLDRGFAFF.

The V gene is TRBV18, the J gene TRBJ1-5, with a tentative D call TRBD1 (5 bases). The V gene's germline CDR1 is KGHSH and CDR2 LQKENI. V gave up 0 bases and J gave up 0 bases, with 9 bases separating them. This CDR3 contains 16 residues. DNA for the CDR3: TGTGCCAGCTCACCACCGGGGGGGAATAGCAATCAGCCCCAGCATTTT. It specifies CASSPPGGNSNQPQHF.

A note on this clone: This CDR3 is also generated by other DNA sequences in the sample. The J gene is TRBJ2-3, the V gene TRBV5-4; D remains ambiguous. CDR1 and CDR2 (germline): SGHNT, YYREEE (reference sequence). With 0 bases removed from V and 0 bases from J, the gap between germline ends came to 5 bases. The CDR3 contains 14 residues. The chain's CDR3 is CASSLGGSTDTQYF. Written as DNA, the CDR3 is TGTGCCAGCAGCTTGGGGGGAAGCACAGATACGCAGTATTTT.

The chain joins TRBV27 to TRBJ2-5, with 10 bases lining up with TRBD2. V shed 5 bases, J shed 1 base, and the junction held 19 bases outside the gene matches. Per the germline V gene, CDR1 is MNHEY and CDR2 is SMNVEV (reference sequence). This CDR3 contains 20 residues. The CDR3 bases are TGTGCCAGCAGTCGCCAGGCTAGCGGGAGTAATTCCCCCCTCCAAGAGACCCAGTACTTC. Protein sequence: CASSRQASGSNSPLQETQYF.

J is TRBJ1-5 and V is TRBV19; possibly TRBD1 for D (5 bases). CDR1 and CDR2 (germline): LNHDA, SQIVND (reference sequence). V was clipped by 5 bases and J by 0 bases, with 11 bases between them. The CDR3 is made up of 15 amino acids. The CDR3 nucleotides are TGTGCCAGTAGTTCCCGGGGCCCTAGCAATCAGCCCCAGCATTTT. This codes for CASSSRGPSNQPQHF.